One and the same sample provided the 31 T cell receptor beta chains below, sequenced in a study of CD8+ T cells in alopecia areata. Noted treatment: oral pan-JAK inhibitor, 5-10 mg twice daily. Following RNA extraction, reverse transcription yielded cDNA that acted as the sequencing template. Sequencing was performed with immunoSEQ multiplex PCR; in TCRdb, only in-frame clones are kept and a portion is missing. The repertoire holds 100,000 to 130,000 clones, with around 83% as singletons. Source: CD8+ T cells sorted from blood, taken at week 24, from a patient treated with tofacitinib. The origin of the receptors is a human donor with alopecia areata.

The chain links TRBV30 to TRBJ1-1; D is uncertain. In germline, CDR1 is GTSNPN, CDR2 SVGIG (reference sequence). V lost 0 bases, J lost 0 bases, and 11 bases lay in between. This CDR3 has 15 residues. This chain's CDR3 is CAWSVVSVLNTEAFF. CDR3 DNA: TGTGCCTGGAGTGTGGTTTCTGTTTTGAACACTGAAGCTTTCTTT.

The chain combines TRBV2 with TRBJ2-7; D possibly corresponds to TRBD1 (5 bases). Trimming removed 10 bases at V and 0 bases at J, with 19 bases between. The CDR3 spans 15 residues. The V gene's germline CDR1 is SNHLY and CDR2 FYNNEI. Written as DNA, the CDR3 is TGTGCCACGGTCCGACAGCCCCCTCTCTCCTACGAGCAGTACTTC. Translated, it gives CATVRQPPLSYEQYF.

This sequence joins TRBV4-3 and TRBJ2-3; the D call may be TRBD1 or TRBD2 (6 bases each). Trimming stripped 0 bases from V and 4 bases from J, with 8 bases between. This CDR3 comprises 14 residues. CDR1 is LGHNA and CDR2 is YSLEER in the germline V gene. The CDR3 DNA reads TGCGCCAGCAGCCAAGAGGGGGGCGCAGATACGCAGTATTTT. It is translated as CASSQEGGADTQYF.

The chain recombines TRBV27 with TRBJ2-3; tentative D call: TRBD1 (6 bases). The V gene lost 5 bases and the J gene lost 6 bases, with 21 bases spanning the gap. The CDR3 contains 16 residues. Germline V CDR1 and CDR2: MNHEY, SMNVEV (reference sequence). The CDR3 region is CASSTSTGRLWDTQYF. CDR3 DNA sequence: TGTGCCAGCAGTACCTCGACAGGTCGTCTTTGGGATACGCAGTATTTT.

The chain uses TRBV4-1 and TRBJ1-4; tentatively, D is TRBD1 (5 bases). Looked up from germline, CDR1 is MGHRA and CDR2 is YSYEKL. The V and J ends lost 0 bases and 5 bases respectively, with 10 bases between them. The CDR3 extends over 15 amino acids. CDR3: CASSQDQGLNEKLFF. DNA of the CDR3: TGCGCCAGCAGCCAAGATCAGGGCTTGAATGAAAAACTGTTTTTT.

This clone was detected once. The V gene is TRBV18, the J gene TRBJ1-5, with D perhaps matching TRBD1 (6 bases). Germline CDR1 and CDR2: KGHSH and LQKENI. This CDR3 contains 16 residues. Trimming pared 4 bases from V and 11 bases from J, leaving 24 bases between. CDR3: CASSRSAWGGVWAQHF. The CDR3 DNA reads TGTGCCAGCTCACGATCTGCATGGGGGGGCGTTTGGGCCCAGCATTTT.

This chain uses TRBV2 with TRBJ1-1; D uncertain. In germline, CDR1 is SNHLY, CDR2 FYNNEI. Trimming removed 6 bases at V and 0 bases at J, with 5 bases between. The CDR3 loop spans 12 amino acids. As DNA, the CDR3 is TGTGCCAGCAGCACAATGAACACTGAAGCTTTCTTT. This encodes CASSTMNTEAFF. Supplemented by reference TRBV2 and TRBJ1-1, the full variable domain reads EPEVTQTPSHQVTQMGQEVILRCVPISNHLYFYWYRQILGQKVEFLVSFYNNEISEKSEIFDDQFSVERPDGSNFTLKIRSTKLEDSAMYFCASSTMNTEAFFGQGTRLTVV.

The chain employs TRBV27 and TRBJ1-2; 7 bases match TRBD1. There are 15 residues in the CDR3. CDR1 MNHEY and CDR2 SMNVEV come from the germline V gene (reference sequence). The V gene end was trimmed by 6 bases and the J gene end by 6 bases; junction bases not matched to a gene: 13. The CDR3 DNA reads TGTGCCAGCAGCAAGACAGGGCGTTTAAGAGATGGCTACACCTTC. Translated: CASSKTGRLRDGYTF.

V is TRBV2 and J is TRBJ1-3, with D perhaps TRBD1 (5 bases). The germline V and J ends were trimmed by 6 bases and 4 bases, with 16 bases remaining between them. Per the germline V gene, CDR1 is SNHLY and CDR2 is FYNNEI. CDR3 length: 15 residues. CDR3 in DNA: TGTGCCAGCAGCCACTGGGGCAGCGAGGGAAACACCATATATTTT. It specifies CASSHWGSEGNTIYF. Looking up the rest from reference TRBV2 and TRBJ1-3 gives the full variable domain: EPEVTQTPSHQVTQMGQEVILRCVPISNHLYFYWYRQILGQKVEFLVSFYNNEISEKSEIFDDQFSVERPDGSNFTLKIRSTKLEDSAMYFCASSHWGSEGNTIYFGEGSWLTVV.

This rearrangement joins TRBV29-1 to TRBJ2-5; 9 nucleotides match TRBD2. Germline V lookup: CDR1 SQVTM, CDR2 ANQGSEA. V dropped 4 bases and J dropped 4; count of bases not matched to a gene: 13. The length of the CDR3 is 16 residues. The DNA of the CDR3 is TGCAGCGTTGTGACCGGGACTAGCACAGGGCGAGAGACCCAGTACTTC. This sequence encodes CSVVTGTSTGRETQYF.

The CDR3 loop is CASSTGTGRRNEQFF. CDR3 sequence (DNA): TGTGCCAGTAGTACGGGGACAGGGAGACGCAATGAGCAGTTCTTC. V gene TRBV19 combines with J gene TRBJ2-1; TRBD1 matches 9 bases. V lost 4 bases and J lost 6; bases outside the gene matches: 7. This CDR3 contains 15 residues. In germline, CDR1 is LNHDA, CDR2 SQIVND (reference sequence).

The chain joins TRBV11-2 to TRBJ2-7; the D is unclear. The ends were cut back, 3 bases at V and 2 bases at J, with 8 bases in the middle. The CDR3 covers 13 residues. CDR1 and CDR2 from the germline V gene are SGHAT and FQNNGV. DNA for the CDR3: TGTGCCAGCAGCTTGAGGAACCCCTACGAGCAGTACTTC. Protein: CASSLRNPYEQYF.

This clone was seen once. The chain recombines TRBV19 with TRBJ2-7; 8 bases are a match to TRBD1. The CDR3 is made up of 14 amino acids. Trimming removed 4 bases from V and 2 bases from J; junction bases left unmatched: 4. Germline V gene lookup returns CDR1 LNHDA and CDR2 SQIVND (reference sequence). CDR3 in amino acids: CASSTTGVTYEQYF. CDR3 sequence (DNA): TGTGCCAGTAGTACGACAGGGGTAACCTACGAGCAGTACTTC.

In its sample, this clone was seen a few times. The J gene is TRBJ2-5, the V gene TRBV29-1; no clear D gene. This CDR3 comprises 11 residues. Germline CDR1 reads SQVTM; CDR2 reads ANQGSEA. V was cut by 7 bases and J by 10 bases, with 16 bases left in between. In nucleotides, the CDR3 is TGCAGCGCCCGTGAGTCTCAGATCCAGTACTTC. As protein: CSARESQIQYF.

This clone is a singleton in its sample. The chain links TRBV2 to TRBJ2-3; D is unclear. V lost 6 bases and J lost 2, with 18 bases in between. The CDR3 extends over 16 amino acids. Germline V lookup: CDR1 SNHLY, CDR2 FYNNEI. The CDR3 sequence is CASRLLVGSHTDTQYF. Written as DNA, the CDR3 is TGTGCCAGCAGACTCCTCGTAGGAAGCCACACAGATACGCAGTATTTT.

This clone was seen a handful of times. V and J are TRBV29-1 and TRBJ2-2; no clear D. The length of the CDR3 is 13 residues. Germline CDR1 and CDR2: SQVTM and ANQGSEA. Trimming cost V 4 bases and J 2 bases, with 8 bases left between them. CDR3 region: CSVGSSNTGELFF. In DNA form, the CDR3 reads TGCAGCGTTGGTAGCTCAAACACCGGGGAGCTGTTTTTT.

The chain combines TRBV27 with TRBJ2-7, with 10 bases fitting TRBD1. V lost 7 bases to trimming and J lost 4 bases; unmatched junction nucleotides: 10. Germline CDR1 reads MNHEY; CDR2 reads SMNVEV (reference sequence). The CDR3 has 15 residues. CDR3 sequence reads: CASNIGGQGPYEQYF. CDR3 DNA sequence: TGTGCCAGCAACATAGGGGGACAGGGGCCTTACGAGCAGTACTTC.

The rearrangement joins TRBV7-2 to TRBJ1-2, with TRBD1 matching over 8 bases. Losses at the gene ends were 2 bases for V and 3 bases for J; bases not matched to a gene: 8. Looked up from germline, CDR1 is SGHTA and CDR2 is FQGNSA. The CDR3 is 16 amino acids. The CDR3 region is CASSLSQGAGYYGYTF. The CDR3 nucleotides read TGTGCCAGCAGCTTATCCCAGGGGGCTGGGTACTATGGCTACACCTTC.

The chain carries TRBV10-2 and TRBJ2-1, with 8 bases lining up with TRBD1. Germline trimming cut 2 bases from V and 4 bases from J; bases unmatched to any gene: 7. This CDR3 region has 16 residues. Germline V CDR1 and CDR2: WSHSY, SAAADI. CDR3 DNA sequence: TGCGCCAGCAGTGAGGGGGGGACAGGATTATACAATGAGCAGTTCTTC. This encodes CASSEGGTGLYNEQFF.

The chain has TRBV2 and TRBJ2-7; 7 bases match TRBD2. The V segment lost 8 bases and the J segment 3 bases; nucleotides outside the gene matches: 7. Per the germline V gene, CDR1 is SNHLY and CDR2 is FYNNEI. This CDR3 is built from 13 residues. CDR3 nucleotides: TGTGCCAGCGGGACTATCGACTACTACGAGCAGTACTTC. Translation gives CASGTIDYYEQYF. Full variable domain (rest looked up from reference TRBV2 and TRBJ2-7): EPEVTQTPSHQVTQMGQEVILRCVPISNHLYFYWYRQILGQKVEFLVSFYNNEISEKSEIFDDQFSVERPDGSNFTLKIRSTKLEDSAMYFCASGTIDYYEQYFGPGTRLTVT.

V and J are TRBV2 and TRBJ2-7, with a tentative D call TRBD2 (5 bases). Germline lookup yields CDR1 SNHLY and CDR2 FYNNEI. The CDR3 is made up of 12 amino acids. Trimming shortened V by 7 bases and J by 3 bases, and 10 bases separated the two germline ends. The CDR3 DNA sequence: TGTGCCAGCATTCCGGGGAACTACGAGCAGTACTTC. The encoded protein is CASIPGNYEQYF. Combining the CDR3 with reference TRBV2 and TRBJ2-7 gives the whole variable domain EPEVTQTPSHQVTQMGQEVILRCVPISNHLYFYWYRQILGQKVEFLVSFYNNEISEKSEIFDDQFSVERPDGSNFTLKIRSTKLEDSAMYFCASIPGNYEQYFGPGTRLTVT.

J is TRBJ2-3 and V is TRBV28; D possibly corresponds to TRBD2 (6 bases). CDR3 length equals 11 residues. Germline V gene data show CDR1 as MDHEN and CDR2 as SYDVKM. V was trimmed by 6 bases and J by 6 bases, leaving 7 bases between them. This CDR3 is CASRLADTQYF. CDR3 DNA sequence: TGTGCCAGCAGACTAGCTGATACGCAGTATTTT.

The CDR3 here is CASSLPQGLDEQYF. CDR3 DNA: TGTGCCAGCAGCTTACCCCAGGGTCTCGACGAGCAGTACTTC. This rearrangement joins TRBV7-9 to TRBJ2-7; a possible D gene is TRBD1 (5 bases). The CDR3 length is 14 residues. Trimming removed 2 bases from V and 5 bases from J, with 13 bases in between. CDR1 SEHNR and CDR2 FQNEAQ come from the germline V gene (reference sequence).

The chain is built from TRBV4-1 and TRBJ2-1; TRBD2 aligns across 9 bases. The CDR3 contains 17 residues. CDR1 and CDR2 (germline): MGHRA, YSYEKL. Trimming at V came to 0 bases and at J to 4 bases, leaving 7 bases not matched to a gene. This chain's CDR3 is CASSQDPGGGEYNEQFF. The DNA for the CDR3 is TGCGCCAGCAGCCAAGATCCGGGCGGGGGGGAATACAATGAGCAGTTCTTC.

V and J are TRBV10-3 and TRBJ2-7; perhaps TRBD1 as D (6 bases). Trimming took off 10 bases at V and 4 bases at J, with 14 bases between the two ends. The CDR3 sequence is 12 residues long. CDR1 ENHRY and CDR2 SYGVKD come from the germline V gene. The CDR3 region is CATGDIQYEQYF. Here the CDR3 DNA reads TGTGCCACCGGGGACATCCAGTACGAGCAGTACTTC.

V and J are TRBV29-1 and TRBJ2-7; D is undetermined. The CDR3 has 15 amino acids. The germline CDR1 and CDR2 sequences are SQVTM and ANQGSEA. The ends were cut back, 6 bases at V and 1 base at J, with 19 bases in the middle. Written as DNA, the CDR3 is TGCAGCGTCGCAATTGGTGGCATTCCGTCCTACGAGCAGTACTTC. Protein sequence: CSVAIGGIPSYEQYF.

This chain links TRBV9 with TRBJ1-2, with D maybe TRBD1 (6 bases). The CDR3 extends over 16 amino acids. In germline, CDR1 is SGDLS, CDR2 YYNGEE. V was pared by 3 bases and J by 3 bases, with 18 bases between. CDR3 DNA sequence: TGTGCCAGCAGCGGAGAGGCCCTAGGGGGGTACTATGGCTACACCTTC. This translates into CASSGEALGGYYGYTF. The full variable domain, its missing parts supplied by reference TRBV9 and TRBJ1-2, is DSGVTQTPKHLITATGQRVTLRCSPRSGDLSVYWYQQSLDQGLQFLIQYYNGEERAKGNILERFSAQQFPDLHSELNLSSLELGDSALYFCASSGEALGGYYGYTFGSGTRLTVV.

The V and J genes are TRBV29-1 and TRBJ2-5; a possible D gene is TRBD2 (6 bases). This CDR3 contains 15 residues. Deletions cut 5 bases from V and 5 bases from J, with 21 bases between. Germline CDR1 SQVTM, CDR2 ANQGSEA. The CDR3 DNA reads as TGCAGCGTTTGGGAAGGAGACACCAGCGGGGAGACCCAGTACTTC. It specifies CSVWEGDTSGETQYF.

The chain joins TRBV29-1 to TRBJ2-2; D possibly corresponds to TRBD1 (7 bases). This CDR3 spans 15 amino acids. The germline V and J ends were trimmed by 4 bases and 2 bases, with 14 bases remaining between them. Germline loops: CDR1 SQVTM, CDR2 ANQGSEA. CDR3 region: CSVGRDRVNTGELFF. For the CDR3, the DNA is TGCAGCGTTGGGCGGGACAGAGTTAACACCGGGGAGCTGTTTTTT.

This clone occurred a few times. The rearrangement joins TRBV2 to TRBJ2-7; TRBD2 is a possible D gene (5 bases). Trimming removed 7 bases from V and 4 bases from J, with 17 bases in between. This CDR3 has 14 residues. The germline CDR1 and CDR2 sequences are SNHLY and FYNNEI. CDR3 in amino acids: CASTKWPGGYEQYF. The CDR3 bases are TGTGCCAGCACGAAATGGCCCGGAGGTTACGAGCAGTACTTC.

V usage is TRBV5-4 and J usage is TRBJ2-3, with TRBD2 matching over 14 bases. In germline, CDR1 is SGHNT, CDR2 YYREEE (reference sequence). The V and J ends lost 4 bases and 2 bases, in that order; junction bases with no gene match: 12. The CDR3 has 19 amino acids. The chain's CDR3 is CASSPRGLAGAMLTDTQYF. DNA of the CDR3: TGTGCCAGCAGCCCTAGGGGACTAGCGGGGGCCATGCTCACAGATACGCAGTATTTT.